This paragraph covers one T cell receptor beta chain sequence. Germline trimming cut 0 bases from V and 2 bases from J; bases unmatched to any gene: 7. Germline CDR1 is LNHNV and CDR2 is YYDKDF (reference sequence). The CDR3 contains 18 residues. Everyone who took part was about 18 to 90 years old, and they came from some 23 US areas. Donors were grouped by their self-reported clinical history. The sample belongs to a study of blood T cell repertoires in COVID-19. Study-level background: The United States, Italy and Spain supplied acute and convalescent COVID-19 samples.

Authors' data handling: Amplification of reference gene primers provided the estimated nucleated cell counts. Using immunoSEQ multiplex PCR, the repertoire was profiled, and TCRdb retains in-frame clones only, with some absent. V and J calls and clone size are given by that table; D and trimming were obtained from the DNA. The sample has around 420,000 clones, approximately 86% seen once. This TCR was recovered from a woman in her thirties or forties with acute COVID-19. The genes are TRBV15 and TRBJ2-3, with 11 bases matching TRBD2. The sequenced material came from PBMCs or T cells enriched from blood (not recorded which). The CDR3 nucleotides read TGTGCCACCAGCAGAGATCAGCTAGCGGGGGGATCCACAGATACGCAGTATTTT. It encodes CATSRDQLAGGSTDTQYF.